Shown below are 9 T cell receptor beta chains from a single sample sequenced in a study of cytomegalovirus exposure and HLA in healthy donors. It was with 60 Vbeta and 13 Jbeta primers that the PCR ran. Method: immunoSEQ multiplex PCR; TCRdb's copy keeps in-frame clones and lacks some. The sample holds 110,000 or so clones; approximately 79% are singletons and the top ten take roughly 6.9%. The material sequenced was PBMCs. The receptors originated from a man aged 30 to 45 in good health and CMV-seropositive.

The rearrangement uses TRBV5-8 and TRBJ1-5, with 9 bases matching TRBD1. V lost 2 bases, J lost 6 bases, and 9 bases stayed unmatched. Germline values: CDR1 SGHTS, CDR2 YDEGEE. The CDR3 length is 16 residues. The CDR3 DNA sequence: TGTGCCAGCAGCTTTCCCCCTGGACAGGGGAGTCAGCCCCAGCATTTT. It yields the protein CASSFPPGQGSQPQHF.

This chain joins TRBV6-5 and TRBJ1-2, with 10 bases matching TRBD1. The CDR3 consists of 15 residues. With 0 bases clipped from V and 4 bases from J, the junction kept 2 bases outside the gene matches. Germline-derived CDR1 and CDR2 are MNHEY and SVGAGI. The CDR3 DNA reads as TGTGCCAGCAGTTACTCGACAGGGGGCGTCTATGGCTACACCTTC. This encodes CASSYSTGGVYGYTF.

The chain is built from TRBV4-3 and TRBJ2-7, with 11 nucleotides matching TRBD1. The CDR3 extends over 16 amino acids. Germline loops: CDR1 LGHNA, CDR2 YSLEER. V gave up 2 bases and J gave up 0 bases; unmatched junction bases: 3. CDR3 sequence reads: CASSQTGTGGSYEQYF. The DNA of the CDR3 is TGCGCCAGCAGCCAAACTGGGACAGGGGGCTCCTACGAGCAGTACTTC.

The CDR3 DNA sequence: TGTGCCAGCACGGAGGGTAGGGAGACCCAGTACTTC. Its translation is CASTEGRETQYF. The V gene is TRBV6-1, the J gene TRBJ2-5; possible D gene TRBD2, 6 bases. Germline V gene lookup returns CDR1 MNHNS and CDR2 SASEGT. This CDR3 is built from 12 residues. Trimming took off 7 bases at V and 5 bases at J, with 11 bases between the two ends.

The genes are TRBV18 and TRBJ2-7; 8 nucleotides align to TRBD1. The CDR3 covers 13 residues. Germline CDR1 KGHSH, CDR2 LQKENI. V was clipped by 5 bases and J by 4 bases; unmatched bases: 4. CDR3: CASSWDRLYEQYF. Here the CDR3 DNA reads TGTGCCAGCTCATGGGACAGGCTATACGAGCAGTACTTC. Complete variable domain (other parts from reference TRBV18 and TRBJ2-7): NAGVMQNPRHLVRRRGQEARLRCSPMKGHSHVYWYRQLPEEGLKFMVYLQKENIIDESGMPKERFSAEFPKEGPSILRIQQVVRGDSAAYFCASSWDRLYEQYFGPGTRLTVT.

On this clone itself: One end of the junction does not line up with germline, which may come from a read error. Other DNA sequences in this sample translate to the same CDR3. CDR3 residues: CASSADRLNSPLHF. CDR3 DNA sequence: TGTGCCAGCAGCGCGGACAGGTTAAATTCCCCCCTCCACTTT. V is TRBV7-9 and J is TRBJ1-6; TRBD1 aligns across 7 bases. The CDR3 has 14 amino acids. Germline CDR1 SEHNR, CDR2 FQNEAQ (reference sequence). Full variable domain (outside the CDR3, taken from reference TRBV7-9 and TRBJ1-6): DTGVSQNPRHKITKRGQNVTFRCDPISEHNRLYWYRQTLGQGPEFLTYFQNEAQLEKSRLLSDRFSAERPKGSFSTLEIQRTEQGDSAMYLCASSADRLNSPLHFGNGTRLTVT.

V gene TRBV6-5 combines with J gene TRBJ1-1; D perhaps matches TRBD1 (5 bases). The CDR3 sequence is 13 residues long. V was shortened by 0 bases and J by 9 bases, with 11 bases between the two germline ends. Germline CDR1 MNHEY, CDR2 SVGAGI. CDR3 bases: TGTGCCAGCAGTTACTCCGGGGGTGGTCAAGCTTTCTTT. Protein product: CASSYSGGGQAFF.

The genes are TRBV7-2 and TRBJ1-4; D call uncertain. The V end was cut by 2 bases, the J end by 1 base, with 5 bases between. This CDR3 region has 14 residues. CDR1 is SGHTA and CDR2 is FQGNSA in the germline V gene. CDR3 loop: CASSLSLTNEKLFF. As DNA, the CDR3 is TGTGCCAGCAGCTTATCCCTAACTAATGAAAAACTGTTTTTT.

The chain carries TRBV5-1 and TRBJ1-2; D remains unclear. Germline CDR1 is SGHRS and CDR2 is YFSETQ. Between the trimmed V and J ends, which lost 1 base and 2 bases, there was a span of 12 bases. The CDR3 spans 15 residues. The CDR3 sequence: CASSLPGAENYGYTF. The CDR3 region has the DNA TGCGCCAGCAGCTTGCCGGGAGCGGAGAACTATGGCTACACCTTC.